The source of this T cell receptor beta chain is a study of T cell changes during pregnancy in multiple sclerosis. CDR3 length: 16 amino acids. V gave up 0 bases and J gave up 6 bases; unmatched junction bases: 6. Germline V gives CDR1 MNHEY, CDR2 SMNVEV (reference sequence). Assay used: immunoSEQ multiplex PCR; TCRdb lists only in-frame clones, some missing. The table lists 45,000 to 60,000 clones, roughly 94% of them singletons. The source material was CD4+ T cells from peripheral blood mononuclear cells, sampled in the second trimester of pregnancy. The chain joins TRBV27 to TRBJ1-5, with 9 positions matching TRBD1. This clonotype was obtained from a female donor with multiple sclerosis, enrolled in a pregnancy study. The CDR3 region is CASSLSGTGRGQPQHF. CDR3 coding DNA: TGTGCCAGCAGTTTATCCGGGACAGGGCGAGGTCAGCCCCAGCATTTT.